The sample holds a few counts of the clone carrying this TCR beta chain. In the original workflow: Scientists estimated how many nucleated cells there were by amplifying reference gene primers. Generated by immunoSEQ multiplex PCR, the TCRdb table keeps only in-frame clones and is missing some. V, J and clone size are taken as reported in that table, and D and trimming were inferred from the DNA itself. The sample has roughly 250,000 clones; about nine tenths are singletons. V shed 7 bases, J shed 1 base, and the junction held 2 bases outside the gene matches. Germline CDR1 SNHLY, CDR2 FYNNEI. The CDR3 has 14 residues. This entry comes from a study of blood T cell repertoires in COVID-19. For the study at large: The study drew acute and convalescent COVID-19 samples from the United States, Italy and Spain. From T cells, B-cell-depleted T cells, or PBMCs came the material, which was cDNA or gDNA.

The rearrangement uses TRBV2 and TRBJ1-5; 9 bases match TRBD1. The sample was peripheral blood. This TCR was recovered from a man in his 60s who had recovered from COVID-19. The CDR3: CASTGTGSNQPQHF. CDR3 DNA: TGTGCCAGCACCGGGACAGGGAGCAATCAGCCCCAGCATTTT.